These T cell receptor beta chains were read from a single sample in a study of molecular identifiers for immune sequencing clone quantification. Using its own MiXCR run on the PCR reads, TCRdb lists one record per CDR3 protein. This sample has around 480,000 distinct CDR3 sequences; 20% to 25% occur once, and the top ten carry under 0.85%. The sequenced sample consisted of naive CD8+ T cells from blood, with Jurkat cell RNA spiked in. The source of these receptors is a human donor in good health. Some libraries in this study had Jurkat cell RNA spiked in. Both conserved end residues are part of each CDR3. A D gene is named only where the DNA matches it firmly. Some rows have no size entry. The others give once, few or many, or a class for an expanded clone.

J: TRBJ2-7
D: NA
size: many
V: TRBV4-1
CDR3: CASSHGTQSSYEQYF
DNA: TGCGCCAGCAGCCACGGGACACAGAGCTCCTACGAGCAGTACTTC

J: TRBJ2-7
D: TRBD2
size: NA
V: TRBV6-2/TRBV6-3
CDR3: CASSYLRASGTHSYEQYF
DNA: TGTGCCAGCAGTTACCTCAGGGCTAGCGGGACACATTCCTACGAGCAGTACTTC

J: TRBJ1-3
D: TRBD1
size: NA
V: TRBV27
CDR3: CASSLLSRGQSTIYF
DNA: TGTGCCAGCAGTTTACTGTCCAGGGGGCAGAGCACCATATATTTT

J: TRBJ2-5
D: TRBD2
size: many
V: TRBV4-3
CDR3: CASSQGLAGGETQYF
DNA: TGCGCCAGCAGCCAGGGACTAGCGGGGGGGGAGACCCAGTACTTC

J: TRBJ1-5
D: NA
size: many
V: TRBV6-5
CDR3: CASSYRSNQPQHF
DNA: TGTGCCAGCAGTTACCGCAGCAATCAGCCCCAGCATTTT

J: TRBJ2-5
D: NA
size: many
V: TRBV30
CDR3: CAWSVTGETQYF
DNA: TGTGCCTGGAGTGTTACAGGGGAGACCCAGTACTTC

J: TRBJ2-1
D: TRBD2
size: few
V: TRBV7-6
CDR3: CASSLEVTSGIGSYNEQFF
DNA: TGTGCCAGCAGCTTAGAAGTGACTAGCGGGATCGGTTCCTACAATGAGCAGTTCTTC

J: TRBJ2-7
D: NA
size: few
V: TRBV6-2/TRBV6-3
CDR3: CASSYSITVVYEQYF
DNA: TGTGCCAGCAGTTACTCGATCACCGTAGTCTACGAGCAGTACTTC

J: TRBJ2-1
D: TRBD1
size: NA
V: TRBV12-3/TRBV12-4
CDR3: CATKRYRGPDNEQFF
DNA: TGTGCCACCAAACGGTACAGGGGGCCCGACAATGAGCAGTTCTTC

J: TRBJ1-3
D: TRBD1
size: many
V: TRBV2
CDR3: CASSLDRGGNTIYF
DNA: TGTGCCAGCAGTCTCGACAGGGGCGGAAACACCATATATTTT

J: TRBJ1-1
D: NA
size: NA
V: TRBV6-2/TRBV6-3
CDR3: CASSYVSWGGNTEAFF
DNA: TGTGCCAGCAGTTACGTTTCATGGGGAGGGAACACTGAAGCTTTCTTT

J: TRBJ1-3
D: TRBD1
size: NA
V: TRBV29-1
CDR3: CSGLNGQDGNAIYF
DNA: TGCAGCGGGTTAAACGGACAGGATGGAAACGCCATATATTTT

J: TRBJ2-7
D: TRBD2
size: many
V: TRBV5-4
CDR3: CASSLAGGSSYEQYF
DNA: TGTGCCAGCAGCTTAGCGGGGGGGAGCTCCTACGAGCAGTACTTC

J: TRBJ2-5
D: NA
size: NA
V: TRBV12-3/TRBV12-4
CDR3: CASSLPTMREETQYF
DNA: TGTGCCAGCAGCCTACCAACCATGAGGGAGGAGACCCAGTACTTC

J: TRBJ1-1
D: NA
size: NA
V: TRBV7-2
CDR3: CASGLGVNTEAFF
DNA: TGTGCCAGCGGCTTAGGGGTGAACACTGAAGCTTTCTTT

J: TRBJ1-2
D: TRBD1
size: few
V: TRBV20-1
CDR3: CSARNPRDSYNYGYTF
DNA: TGCAGTGCTAGAAATCCCCGGGACAGCTATAACTATGGCTACACCTTC

J: TRBJ2-5
D: NA
size: NA
V: TRBV13
CDR3: CASSLLTGPEETRYF
DNA: TGTGCCAGCAGCTTATTAACCGGGCCCGAAGAGACCCGGTACTTC

J: TRBJ2-7
D: NA
size: many
V: TRBV29-1
CDR3: CSVAAGVSYEQYF
DNA: TGCAGCGTTGCTGCCGGAGTCTCCTACGAGCAGTACTTC

J: TRBJ2-1
D: TRBD2
size: NA
V: TRBV11-3
CDR3: CASSQRGPLDEQFF
DNA: TGTGCCAGCAGCCAGCGGGGGCCGCTCGATGAGCAGTTCTTC

J: TRBJ1-1
D: NA
size: many
V: TRBV7-2
CDR3: CASSLVGRASTEAFF
DNA: TGTGCCAGCAGCTTAGTCGGCAGGGCGAGCACTGAAGCTTTCTTT

J: TRBJ1-1
D: NA
size: few
V: TRBV12-5
CDR3: CASGQPPPYGEAFF
DNA: TGTGCTAGTGGTCAACCCCCCCCCTACGGTGAAGCTTTCTTT

J: TRBJ2-2
D: TRBD1
size: NA
V: TRBV28
CDR3: CASRTDRGSYTGELFF
DNA: TGTGCCAGCAGGACGGACAGGGGGTCCTACACCGGGGAGCTGTTTTTT

J: TRBJ1-5
D: NA
size: NA
V: TRBV6-4
CDR3: CASRWTTENQPQHF
DNA: TGTGCCAGCAGGTGGACGACGGAAAATCAGCCCCAGCATTTT

J: TRBJ2-7
D: TRBD1
size: few
V: TRBV28
CDR3: CASSDRGDRSEQYF
DNA: TGTGCCAGCAGCGACAGGGGGGATCGTAGCGAGCAGTACTTC

J: TRBJ1-2
D: TRBD1
size: many
V: TRBV12-3/TRBV12-4
CDR3: CASSGARTGVSSGYTF
DNA: TGTGCCAGCAGCGGAGCCCGGACAGGGGTTTCTTCTGGCTACACCTTC

J: TRBJ2-7
D: TRBD2
size: NA
V: TRBV4-3
CDR3: CASSQGLAGESEQYF
DNA: TGCGCCAGCAGCCAGGGACTAGCGGGGGAATCCGAGCAGTACTTC

J: TRBJ2-7
D: TRBD1
size: few
V: TRBV27
CDR3: CASSLQGAGNYEQYF
DNA: TGTGCCAGCAGTCTACAGGGGGCTGGGAACTACGAGCAGTACTTC

J: TRBJ2-1
D: NA
size: many
V: TRBV3-1
CDR3: CASSPNPQNEQFF
DNA: TGTGCCAGCAGCCCGAACCCCCAGAATGAGCAGTTCTTC

J: TRBJ2-7
D: NA
size: NA
V: TRBV3-1
CDR3: CASSQVPAGRYEQYF
DNA: TGTGCCAGCAGCCAAGTTCCTGCGGGGCGCTACGAGCAGTACTTC

J: TRBJ1-2
D: NA
size: NA
V: TRBV2
CDR3: CASSEQREYPRQPYGYTF
DNA: TGTGCCAGCAGTGAACAGAGGGAATACCCAAGACAGCCCTATGGCTACACCTTC

J: TRBJ2-3
D: TRBD2
size: many
V: TRBV5-6
CDR3: CASSLRTSGFTDTQYF
DNA: TGTGCCAGCAGCTTGAGGACTAGCGGATTCACAGATACGCAGTATTTT

J: TRBJ2-6
D: NA
size: many
V: TRBV7-9
CDR3: CASSPPQASTGANVLTF
DNA: TGTGCCAGCAGCCCCCCCCAGGCATCCACTGGGGCCAACGTCCTGACTTTC

J: TRBJ1-1
D: NA
size: many
V: TRBV6-6
CDR3: CASSYRESGERTEAFF
DNA: TGTGCCAGCAGTTACCGCGAGTCGGGGGAACGCACTGAAGCTTTCTTT

J: TRBJ1-2
D: NA
size: many
V: TRBV4-1
CDR3: CASSQESALAYGYTF
DNA: TGCGCCAGCAGCCAAGAATCGGCGCTTGCCTATGGCTACACCTTC

J: TRBJ1-1
D: NA
size: many
V: TRBV27
CDR3: CASTQGLNTEAFF
DNA: TGTGCCAGCACCCAGGGACTGAACACTGAAGCTTTCTTT

J: TRBJ2-7
D: TRBD1
size: many
V: TRBV7-9
CDR3: CASSLAPPQGVYEQYF
DNA: TGTGCCAGCAGCTTAGCCCCACCACAGGGGGTCTACGAGCAGTACTTC

J: TRBJ2-5
D: NA
size: many
V: TRBV7-6
CDR3: CASSKLGAQYF
DNA: TGTGCCAGCAGCAAGCTGGGGGCCCAGTACTTC

J: TRBJ1-2
D: NA
size: NA
V: TRBV12-5
CDR3: CASGFPNLGYTF
DNA: TGTGCTAGTGGTTTCCCCAACCTCGGCTACACCTTC

J: TRBJ2-1
D: NA
size: NA
V: TRBV12-3/TRBV12-4
CDR3: CASSFSGADEQFF
DNA: TGTGCCAGCAGTTTCTCAGGGGCCGATGAGCAGTTCTTC

J: TRBJ2-7
D: TRBD2
size: NA
V: TRBV5-3
CDR3: CASSLGLAGGNPWEQYF
DNA: TGTGCCAGCAGCTTGGGACTAGCGGGGGGCAACCCTTGGGAGCAGTACTTC

J: TRBJ2-7
D: NA
size: many
V: TRBV4-1
CDR3: CASSQGRRGTYEQYF
DNA: TGCGCCAGCAGCCAAGGACGGAGGGGAACCTACGAGCAGTACTTC

J: TRBJ2-7
D: NA
size: NA
V: TRBV5-6
CDR3: CASSLAADYEQCF
DNA: TGTGCCAGCAGCTTGGCGGCCGACTACGAGCAGTGCTTC

J: TRBJ1-1
D: NA
size: NA
V: TRBV9
CDR3: CASSVVGALNAEAFF
DNA: TGTGCCAGCAGCGTAGTGGGGGCCTTGAACGCTGAAGCTTTCTTT

J: TRBJ2-1
D: NA
size: many
V: TRBV19
CDR3: CASSMGGYNEQFF
DNA: TGTGCCAGTAGTATGGGGGGTTACAATGAGCAGTTCTTC

J: TRBJ2-3
D: TRBD1
size: NA
V: TRBV9
CDR3: CASSVGVVLDWTGGSSTDTQYF
DNA: TGTGCCAGCAGCGTAGGCGTCGTCTTGGATTGGACAGGGGGATCTAGCACAGATACGCAGTATTTT

J: TRBJ2-7
D: NA
size: NA
V: TRBV30
CDR3: CAWALDSPSEQYF
DNA: TGTGCCTGGGCCCTGGACAGTCCGAGCGAGCAGTACTTC

J: TRBJ2-3
D: NA
size: many
V: TRBV29-1
CDR3: CSVSSENTDTQYF
DNA: TGCAGCGTTAGTTCAGAGAATACAGATACGCAGTATTTT

J: TRBJ1-6
D: NA
size: NA
V: TRBV30
CDR3: CAWSVMGSGSPLHF
DNA: TGTGCCTGGAGTGTAATGGGGAGCGGGTCACCCCTCCACTTT

J: TRBJ2-1
D: NA
size: NA
V: TRBV27
CDR3: CASSFLLAESEEFF
DNA: TGTGCCAGCAGTTTCCTTCTAGCTGAATCCGAGGAGTTCTTC

J: TRBJ1-2
D: NA
size: NA
V: TRBV16
CDR3: CASSQSDTYGYTF
DNA: TGTGCCAGCAGCCAATCGGACACCTATGGCTACACCTTC

J: TRBJ2-5
D: NA
size: many
V: TRBV29-1
CDR3: CSVAIQEETQYF
DNA: TGCAGCGTTGCGATTCAAGAAGAGACCCAGTACTTC

J: TRBJ2-3
D: TRBD1
size: NA
V: TRBV27
CDR3: CASSFTHRDSSTDTQYF
DNA: TGTGCCAGCAGTTTCACCCACCGGGACAGTAGCACAGATACGCAGTATTTT

J: TRBJ2-7
D: NA
size: many
V: TRBV20-1
CDR3: CSARQGYKSYEQYF
DNA: TGCAGTGCTAGGCAGGGGTATAAGTCCTACGAGCAGTACTTC

J: TRBJ2-7
D: NA
size: few
V: TRBV28
CDR3: CASSTLVAPYEQYF
DNA: TGTGCCAGCAGTACTTTAGTTGCCCCCTACGAGCAGTACTTC